What follows are 5 T cell receptor beta chains derived from one specimen sequenced in a study of blood T cell repertoires in COVID-19. This table comes from immunoSEQ multiplex PCR, and its TCRdb copy is limited to in-frame clones, with some not included. This table holds about 210,000 clones, 86% found once. Sequences were obtained from PBMCs or T cells enriched from blood (not recorded which). The receptors come from a man aged 35-49 years with acute COVID-19.

The chain is built from TRBV15 and TRBJ2-1, with D perhaps matching TRBD2 (6 bases). CDR1 is LNHNV, CDR2 YYDKDF, per germline (reference sequence). The CDR3 is made up of 14 amino acids. Deletions cut 4 bases from V and 4 bases from J, with 11 bases between. CDR3 sequence reads: CATSKRAGYNEQFF. CDR3 sequence (DNA): TGTGCCACCAGCAAGAGGGCGGGGTACAATGAGCAGTTCTTC. Variable domain in full (rest from reference TRBV15 and TRBJ2-1): DAMVIQNPRYQVTQFGKPVTLSCSQTLNHNVMYWYQQKSSQAPKLLFHYYDKDFNNEADTPDNFQSRRPNTSFCFLDIRSPGLGDTAMYLCATSKRAGYNEQFFGPGTRLTVL.

The genes are TRBV5-1 and TRBJ1-2, with a possible D match to TRBD1 (5 bases). The CDR3 runs 13 residues. Trimming removed 2 bases at V and 4 bases at J, with 9 bases between. CDR1 and CDR2 from the germline V gene are SGHRS and YFSETQ. In DNA form, the CDR3 reads TGCGCCAGCAGCTTACAGGACCGCTATGGCTACACCTTC. It is translated as CASSLQDRYGYTF.

V is TRBV12-3 or TRBV12-4 and J is TRBJ2-3; 10 bases are a match to TRBD2. This CDR3 has 13 amino acids. J gave up 4 bases and V 9 bases, and 4 bases lay outside the gene matches. Here the CDR3 reads CASHLAGADTQYF. The CDR3 region has the DNA TGTGCCAGTCATCTAGCGGGAGCAGATACGCAGTATTTT.

The rearrangement links TRBV2 to TRBJ2-2; 9 nucleotides match TRBD2. CDR3 length equals 13 residues. Germline V gives CDR1 SNHLY, CDR2 FYNNEI. J gave up 6 bases and V 7 bases, and 3 bases lay outside the gene matches. CDR3 nucleotide sequence: TGTGCCAGCAAACGGACTAGCGCCGGGGAGCTGTTTTTT. Protein product: CASKRTSAGELFF. Full variable domain (outside the CDR3, taken from reference TRBV2 and TRBJ2-2): EPEVTQTPSHQVTQMGQEVILRCVPISNHLYFYWYRQILGQKVEFLVSFYNNEISEKSEIFDDQFSVERPDGSNFTLKIRSTKLEDSAMYFCASKRTSAGELFFGEGSRLTVL.

This chain links TRBV7-9 with TRBJ2-3; 8 bases are shared with TRBD2. Per germline, CDR1 SEHNR and CDR2 FQNEAQ (reference sequence). This CDR3 has 17 amino acids. Trimming removed 5 bases from V and 6 bases from J; junction bases left unmatched: 16. The CDR3: CASSKQGLDSLGDTQYF. CDR3 nucleotide sequence: TGTGCCAGCAGCAAACAGGGACTAGATTCCCTCGGGGATACGCAGTATTTT.